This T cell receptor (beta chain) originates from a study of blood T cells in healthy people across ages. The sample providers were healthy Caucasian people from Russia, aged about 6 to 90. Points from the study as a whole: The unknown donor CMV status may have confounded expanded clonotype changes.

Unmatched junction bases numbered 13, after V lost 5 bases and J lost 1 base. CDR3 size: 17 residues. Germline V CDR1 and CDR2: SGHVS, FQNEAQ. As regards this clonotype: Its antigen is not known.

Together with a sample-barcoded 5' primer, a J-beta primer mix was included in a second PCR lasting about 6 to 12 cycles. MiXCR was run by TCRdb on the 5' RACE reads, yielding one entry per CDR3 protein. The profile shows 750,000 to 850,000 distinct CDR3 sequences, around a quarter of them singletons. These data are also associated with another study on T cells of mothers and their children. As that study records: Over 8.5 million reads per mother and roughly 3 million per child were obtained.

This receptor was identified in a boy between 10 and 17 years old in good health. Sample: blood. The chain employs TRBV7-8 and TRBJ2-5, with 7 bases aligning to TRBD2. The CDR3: CASSLLGGGSPQETQYF. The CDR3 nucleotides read TGTGCCAGCAGCCTCTTGGGGGGGGGTTCCCCCCAAGAGACCCAGTACTTC.